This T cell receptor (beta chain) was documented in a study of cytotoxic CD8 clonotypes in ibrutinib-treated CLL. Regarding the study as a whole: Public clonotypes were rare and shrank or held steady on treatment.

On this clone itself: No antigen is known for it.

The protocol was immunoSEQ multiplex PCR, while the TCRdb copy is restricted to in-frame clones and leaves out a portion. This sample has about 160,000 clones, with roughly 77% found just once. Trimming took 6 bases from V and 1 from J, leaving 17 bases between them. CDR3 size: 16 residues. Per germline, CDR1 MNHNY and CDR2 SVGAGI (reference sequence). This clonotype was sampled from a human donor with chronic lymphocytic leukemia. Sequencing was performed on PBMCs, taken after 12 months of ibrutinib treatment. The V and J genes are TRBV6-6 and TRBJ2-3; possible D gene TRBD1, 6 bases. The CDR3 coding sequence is TGTGCCAGCAGCGATCCGAACAGGGATGGCACAGATACGCAGTATTTT. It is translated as CASSDPNRDGTDTQYF.